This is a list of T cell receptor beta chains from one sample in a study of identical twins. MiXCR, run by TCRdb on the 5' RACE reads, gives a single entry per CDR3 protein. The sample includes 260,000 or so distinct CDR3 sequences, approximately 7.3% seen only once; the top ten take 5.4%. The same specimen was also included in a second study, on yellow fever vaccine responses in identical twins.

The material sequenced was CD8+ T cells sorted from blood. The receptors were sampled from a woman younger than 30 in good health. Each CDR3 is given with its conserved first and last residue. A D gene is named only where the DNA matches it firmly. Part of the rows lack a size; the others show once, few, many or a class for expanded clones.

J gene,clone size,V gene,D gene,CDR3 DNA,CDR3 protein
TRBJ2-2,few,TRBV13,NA,TGTGCCAGCAGCTTAGGGATTGACACCGGGGAGCTGTTTTTT,CASSLGIDTGELFF
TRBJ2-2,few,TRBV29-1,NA,TGCAGCGTTGAAGATGTGGGGCAGGTCGGGGAGCTGTTTTTT,CSVEDVGQVGELFF
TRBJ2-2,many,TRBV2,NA,TGTGCCAGCAGTGCGGGCCGGGTGGCCCCGGGGGAGCTGTTTTTT,CASSAGRVAPGELFF
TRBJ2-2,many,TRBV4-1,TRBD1,TGCGCCAGCAGCCAAGTAGGGGGCGGCGGGGAGCTGTTTTTT,CASSQVGGGGELFF
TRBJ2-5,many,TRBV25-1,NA,TGTGCCAGCAGCCAGAGCGAGACCGGGAGAGAAGAGACCCAGTACTTC,CASSQSETGREETQYF
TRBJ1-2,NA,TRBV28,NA,TGTGCCAGCTATGCCCGAGGGGGGTTCTATGGCTACACCTTC,CASYARGGFYGYTF
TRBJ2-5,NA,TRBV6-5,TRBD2,TGTGCCAGCAGTTATACCCTTGGCGGGGAGGGAGAGACCCAGTACTTC,CASSYTLGGEGETQYF
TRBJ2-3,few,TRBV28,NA,TGTGCCAGCAGTTTTACGGCCACTAGCACAGATACGCAGTATTTT,CASSFTATSTDTQYF
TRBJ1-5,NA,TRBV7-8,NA,TGTGCCAGCAGCCATCGACAAGGGCAAGGCAATCAGCCCCAGCATTTT,CASSHRQGQGNQPQHF
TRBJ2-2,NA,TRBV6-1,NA,TGTGCCAGCAGTGCTACAGGGGACTATGGCACCGGGGAGCTGTTTTTT,CASSATGDYGTGELFF
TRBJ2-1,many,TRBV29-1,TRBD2,TGCAGCGTGGTTAGCGGGGACTCCTACAATGAGCAGTTCTTC,CSVVSGDSYNEQFF
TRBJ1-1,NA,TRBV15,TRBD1,TGTGCCACCAGCAGCGCCCGGGACAGGGGCGACACTGAAGCTTTCTTT,CATSSARDRGDTEAFF
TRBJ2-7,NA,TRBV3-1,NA,TGTGCCAGCAGCCGAGAGAGGGGGACTATCTACGAGCAGTACTTC,CASSRERGTIYEQYF
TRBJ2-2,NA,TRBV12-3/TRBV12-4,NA,TGTGCCAGCAGTTTTTCAGGGGTGTCCGGGGAGCTGTTTTTT,CASSFSGVSGELFF
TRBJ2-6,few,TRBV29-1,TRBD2,TGCAGCGTCGATTATATAGCGGGGGGCGGCTCTGGGGCCAACGTCCTGACTTTC,CSVDYIAGGGSGANVLTF
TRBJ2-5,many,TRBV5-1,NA,TGCGCCAGCAGCCTATCTGACAGAGCCCAAGAGACCCAGTACTTC,CASSLSDRAQETQYF
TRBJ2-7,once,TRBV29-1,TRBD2,TGCAGCGATCGACTAGCGAGTCACGAGCAGTACTTC,CSDRLASHEQYF
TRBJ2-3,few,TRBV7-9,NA,TGTGCCAGCAGTTTAGGTGTGCGAGATACGCAGTATTTT,CASSLGVRDTQYF
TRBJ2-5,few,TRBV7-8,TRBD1,TGTGCCAGCAGCACCGGACAGGGAGAAGAGACCCAGTACTTC,CASSTGQGEETQYF
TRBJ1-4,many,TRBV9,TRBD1,TGTGCCAGCAGCGAGGGACAGTTTAATGAAAAACTGTTTTTT,CASSEGQFNEKLFF
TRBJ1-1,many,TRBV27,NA,TGTGCCAGCAGTACCCATTCGGGGACGTTCACTGAAGCTTTCTTT,CASSTHSGTFTEAFF
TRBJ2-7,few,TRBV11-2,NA,TGTGCCAGCAGCTTAGGAGGGCCAAACAGGGAGCAGTACTTC,CASSLGGPNREQYF
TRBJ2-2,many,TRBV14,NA,TGTGCCAGCAGCCTAATAAACACCGGGGAGCTGTTTTTT,CASSLINTGELFF
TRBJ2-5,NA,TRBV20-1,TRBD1,TGCAGTGCTTACACAGGGGACGAGACCCAGTACTTC,CSAYTGDETQYF
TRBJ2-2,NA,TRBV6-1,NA,TGTGCCAGCCGGGAGTGGCAGGGGAGCGGGGAGCTGTTTTTT,CASREWQGSGELFF
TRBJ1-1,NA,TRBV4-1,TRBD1,TGCGCCAGCAGCCATGGACAGGCTGAAGCTTTCTTT,CASSHGQAEAFF
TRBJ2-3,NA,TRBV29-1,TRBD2,TGCAGCGTTGAAGCCAGCGGGAGGGATATGGATACGCAGTATTTT,CSVEASGRDMDTQYF
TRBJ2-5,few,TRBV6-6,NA,TGTGCCAGCAGTTACTACAGGGTAGAGACCCAGTACTTC,CASSYYRVETQYF
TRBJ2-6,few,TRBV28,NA,TGTGCCAGCAGTCCAGGGACAACTAAGTGGGGGGCCAACGTCCTGACTTTC,CASSPGTTKWGANVLTF
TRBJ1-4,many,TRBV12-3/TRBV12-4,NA,TGTGCCAGCAGTTTAGGAGGCCTCGTTGAACTGTTTTTT,CASSLGGLVELFF
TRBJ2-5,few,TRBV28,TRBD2,TGTGCCAGCAGTCCGGAGCGGGGAAGCCAAGAGACCCAGTACTTC,CASSPERGSQETQYF
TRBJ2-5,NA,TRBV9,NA,TGTGCCAGCAGCGTAGGAGGGGCGTACCAAGAGACCCAGTACTTC,CASSVGGAYQETQYF
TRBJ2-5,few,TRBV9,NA,TGTGCCAGCAGCGGACAGGACCAAGAGACCCAGTACTTC,CASSGQDQETQYF
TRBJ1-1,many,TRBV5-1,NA,TGCGCCAGCAGGTCAGGGGCGCTTACTGAAGCTTTCTTT,CASRSGALTEAFF
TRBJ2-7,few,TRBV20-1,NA,TGCTGTGCTAGAGATCAACAGTCCACCCACTCCTACGAGCAGTACTTC,CCARDQQSTHSYEQYF
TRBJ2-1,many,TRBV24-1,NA,TGTGCCACCAGTGATTCCGTCAGAACGGGTGAGCAGTTCTTC,CATSDSVRTGEQFF
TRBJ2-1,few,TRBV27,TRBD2,TGTGCCAGCACGACTAGCGGGAGCCGAGAGCAGTTCTTC,CASTTSGSREQFF
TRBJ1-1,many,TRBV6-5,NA,TGTGCCAGCAGTTACGAGTCTTTTTACACTGAAGCTTTCTTT,CASSYESFYTEAFF
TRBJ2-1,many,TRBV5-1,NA,TGCGCCAGCAGCTTTCCCGACAGAGCCTCCTACAATGAGCAGTTCTTC,CASSFPDRASYNEQFF
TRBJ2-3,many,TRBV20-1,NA,TGCAGTGCTACCGGTCCTCACAGGGTGAGCACAGATACGCAGTATTTT,CSATGPHRVSTDTQYF
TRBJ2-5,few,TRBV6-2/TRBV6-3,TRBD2,TGTGCCAGCAGTTACCTAATACGCCGGGCGACTAGCCCAAACATTCAAGAGACCCAGTACTTC,CASSYLIRRATSPNIQETQYF
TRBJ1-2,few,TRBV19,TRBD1,TGTGCCAGTAGTATGCGGAGGGGGCTGACAGGGTTTGGCTACACCTTC,CASSMRRGLTGFGYTF
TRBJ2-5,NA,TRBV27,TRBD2,TGTGCCAGCAGTCTCGTAGCGGGAGGGCCTAAGGAGACCCAGTACTTC,CASSLVAGGPKETQYF
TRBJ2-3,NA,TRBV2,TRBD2,TGTGCCAGCAGTGAAGGACTAGCGGACCACACAGATACGCAGTATTTT,CASSEGLADHTDTQYF
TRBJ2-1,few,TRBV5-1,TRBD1,TGCGCCAGCAGCTTGGTGCAGGGGGCGTCCGATGAGCAGTTCTTC,CASSLVQGASDEQFF
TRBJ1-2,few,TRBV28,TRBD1,TGTGCCAGCAGTTTAAACAGGGGGACGGATGGCTACACCTTC,CASSLNRGTDGYTF
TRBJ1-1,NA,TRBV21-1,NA,TGTGCCAGCAGCACCACAGGGGCCTGGAACACTGAAGCTTTCTTT,CASSTTGAWNTEAFF
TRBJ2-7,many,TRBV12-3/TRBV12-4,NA,TGTGCCAGCAGCCTCCATGCGACCTACGAGCAGTACTTC,CASSLHATYEQYF
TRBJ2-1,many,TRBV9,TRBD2,TGTGCCAGCAGCACCCAAGGGACTAGGCCCGATGAGCAGTTCTTC,CASSTQGTRPDEQFF
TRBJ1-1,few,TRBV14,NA,TGTGCCAGCAGCTACGGAGCCAACACTGAAGCTTTCTTT,CASSYGANTEAFF
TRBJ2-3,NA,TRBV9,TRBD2,TGTGCCAGCAGCGTTCTGAACGGGAGGGGTTTGACAGATACGCAGTATTTT,CASSVLNGRGLTDTQYF
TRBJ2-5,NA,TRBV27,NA,TGTGCCAGCAGTTTATCCCGCGTAGAGACCCAGTACTTC,CASSLSRVETQYF
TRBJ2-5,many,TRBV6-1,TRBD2,TGTGCCAGCAGGACTAGCGGGGAAGAGACCCAGTACTTC,CASRTSGEETQYF
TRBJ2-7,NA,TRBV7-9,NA,TGTGCCAGCAGCTTAGCTCAGGGGAATACCTACGAGCAGTACTTC,CASSLAQGNTYEQYF
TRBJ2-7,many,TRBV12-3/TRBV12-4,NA,TGTGCCAGCAGGGGCGACTTGTACGAGCAGTACTTC,CASRGDLYEQYF
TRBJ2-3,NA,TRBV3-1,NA,TGTGCCAGCAGCCAAGAAAGGGGTCCCAGCACAGATACGCAGTATTTT,CASSQERGPSTDTQYF